The rows below give T cell receptor beta chains drawn from one sample of a study of blood T cell repertoires in COVID-19. Profiled with immunoSEQ multiplex PCR; TCRdb holds only in-frame clones, not every one. The sample consists of 75,000 to 85,000 clones, around nine tenths of them appearing once. The sample was peripheral blood. Receptors originate from a man aged 50 or older with active COVID-19. The CDR3 runs from the conserved cysteine through the conserved F or W. The D gene is left open where the match is weak. The size field is filled for only some rows; it gives once, few, many or a size class.

v_gene: TRBV3-1/TRBV3-2; abundance: -; d_gene: -; j_gene: TRBJ2-6; CDR3aa: CASSSVTTSGANVLTF; CDR3nt: TGTGCCAGCAGCTCTGTGACAACGTCTGGGGCCAACGTCCTGACTTTC
v_gene: TRBV27; abundance: -; d_gene: TRBD2; j_gene: TRBJ2-7; CDR3aa: CASSLLAGGSYEQYF; CDR3nt: TGTGCCAGCAGCCTACTAGCGGGAGGTTCCTACGAGCAGTACTTC
v_gene: TRBV27; abundance: -; d_gene: -; j_gene: TRBJ2-5; CDR3aa: CASSYRDSQETQYF; CDR3nt: TGTGCCAGCAGTTACCGGGACTCACAAGAGACCCAGTACTTC
v_gene: TRBV7-8; abundance: -; d_gene: TRBD1; j_gene: TRBJ1-5; CDR3aa: CASTQGGIGNQPQHF; CDR3nt: TGTGCCAGCACCCAAGGGGGCATCGGCAATCAGCCCCAGCATTTT
v_gene: TRBV6-7; abundance: -; d_gene: TRBD2; j_gene: TRBJ2-7; CDR3aa: CASSYLAGGTSYEQYF; CDR3nt: TGTGCCAGCAGTTACTTAGCGGGAGGAACCTCCTACGAGCAGTACTTC
v_gene: TRBV19; abundance: -; d_gene: TRBD1; j_gene: TRBJ1-1; CDR3aa: CASSGVRQGRTEAFF; CDR3nt: TGTGCCAGTAGTGGGGTTCGACAGGGGAGGACTGAAGCTTTCTTT
v_gene: TRBV6-2/TRBV6-3; abundance: -; d_gene: -; j_gene: TRBJ2-5; CDR3aa: CASSPSLAGAETQYF; CDR3nt: TGTGCCAGCAGCCCCTCTCTGGCGGGGGCGGAGACCCAGTACTTC
v_gene: TRBV29-1; abundance: -; d_gene: TRBD1; j_gene: TRBJ1-1; CDR3aa: CSVEVQGGTVEAFF; CDR3nt: TGCAGCGTTGAAGTGCAGGGGGGAACGGTTGAAGCTTTCTTT
v_gene: TRBV7-8; abundance: -; d_gene: -; j_gene: TRBJ1-1; CDR3aa: CASSLVLTANTEAFF; CDR3nt: TGTGCCAGCAGCTTAGTTCTGACAGCGAACACTGAAGCTTTCTTT
v_gene: TRBV5-1; abundance: -; d_gene: -; j_gene: TRBJ2-1; CDR3aa: CASSQPSTYRWSYEQFF; CDR3nt: TGCGCCAGCAGCCAACCATCAACCTACAGGTGGTCATACGAGCAGTTCTTC
v_gene: TRBV3-1/TRBV3-2; abundance: few; d_gene: -; j_gene: TRBJ2-6; CDR3aa: CASSQAPGTSSGANVLTF; CDR3nt: TGTGCCAGCAGCCAAGCCCCAGGTACTAGCTCTGGGGCCAACGTCCTGACTTTC
v_gene: TRBV5-4; abundance: once; d_gene: TRBD1; j_gene: TRBJ2-7; CDR3aa: CASSFDRGNEQYF; CDR3nt: TGTGCCAGCAGCTTCGACAGGGGAAACGAGCAGTACTTC
v_gene: TRBV5-6; abundance: -; d_gene: TRBD1; j_gene: TRBJ2-7; CDR3aa: CASSLLSGGFYEQYF; CDR3nt: TGTGCCAGCAGCTTGCTGTCAGGGGGCTTCTACGAGCAGTACTTC
v_gene: TRBV4-2; abundance: few; d_gene: TRBD1; j_gene: TRBJ1-3; CDR3aa: CASSPGQGSSGNTIYF; CDR3nt: TGTGCCAGCAGCCCAGGACAGGGGAGCTCTGGAAACACCATATATTTT
v_gene: TRBV28; abundance: -; d_gene: TRBD1; j_gene: TRBJ1-1; CDR3aa: CASRQTGFRVNTEAFF; CDR3nt: TGTGCCAGCAGACAGACAGGGTTCAGGGTGAACACTGAAGCTTTCTTT
v_gene: TRBV4-2; abundance: -; d_gene: -; j_gene: TRBJ1-5; CDR3aa: CASSHALADQPQHF; CDR3nt: TGTGCCAGCAGCCACGCCCTAGCCGATCAGCCCCAGCATTTT
v_gene: TRBV13; abundance: once; d_gene: -; j_gene: TRBJ2-7; CDR3aa: CASMPFGGPWQYF; CDR3nt: TGTGCCAGCATGCCGTTTGGGGGCCCCTGGCAGTACTTC
v_gene: TRBV7-2; abundance: -; d_gene: -; j_gene: TRBJ1-2; CDR3aa: CASSLEAGGYGYTF; CDR3nt: TGTGCCAGCAGCTTAGAGGCCGGCGGGTATGGCTACACCTTC
v_gene: TRBV19; abundance: -; d_gene: -; j_gene: TRBJ1-5; CDR3aa: CASSFTGYSNQPQHF; CDR3nt: TGTGCCAGTAGTTTTACAGGGTATAGCAATCAGCCCCAGCATTTT
v_gene: TRBV7-8; abundance: few; d_gene: TRBD1; j_gene: TRBJ2-1; CDR3aa: CASSRTGASYNEQFF; CDR3nt: TGTGCCAGCAGCCGGACAGGGGCATCCTACAATGAGCAGTTCTTC
v_gene: TRBV30; abundance: -; d_gene: -; j_gene: TRBJ2-7; CDR3aa: CAWSRDSYEQYF; CDR3nt: TGTGCCTGGAGCCGAGATTCCTACGAGCAGTACTTC
v_gene: TRBV6-2/TRBV6-3; abundance: few; d_gene: TRBD2; j_gene: TRBJ2-3; CDR3aa: CASSPRLAGDTQYF; CDR3nt: TGTGCCAGCAGTCCCCGACTAGCCGGAGATACGCAGTATTTT
v_gene: TRBV7-2; abundance: -; d_gene: -; j_gene: TRBJ2-3; CDR3aa: CASSLAQVPDTQYF; CDR3nt: TGTGCCAGCAGCTTAGCCCAGGTCCCAGATACGCAGTATTTT
v_gene: TRBV7-8; abundance: -; d_gene: -; j_gene: TRBJ2-5; CDR3aa: CASSLASRETQYF; CDR3nt: TGTGCCAGCAGCTTAGCATCGCGAGAGACCCAGTACTTC
v_gene: TRBV23-1; abundance: -; d_gene: TRBD2; j_gene: TRBJ2-1; CDR3aa: CASSQSSGLTYNEQFF; CDR3nt: TGCGCCAGCAGTCAATCTAGCGGGCTAACCTACAATGAGCAGTTCTTC
v_gene: TRBV24-1; abundance: -; d_gene: -; j_gene: TRBJ1-3; CDR3aa: CATSPGDENSGNTIYF; CDR3nt: TGTGCCACCAGTCCGGGAGACGAGAACTCTGGAAACACCATATATTTT
v_gene: TRBV18; abundance: -; d_gene: -; j_gene: TRBJ2-1; CDR3aa: CASSPVREFSYNEQFF; CDR3nt: TGTGCCAGCTCACCAGTGAGAGAGTTCTCCTACAATGAGCAGTTCTTC
v_gene: TRBV2; abundance: -; d_gene: TRBD1; j_gene: TRBJ2-1; CDR3aa: CASSEGQGLNEQFF; CDR3nt: TGTGCCAGCAGTGAGGGACAGGGGCTTAATGAGCAGTTCTTC
v_gene: TRBV9; abundance: -; d_gene: TRBD1; j_gene: TRBJ2-7; CDR3aa: CASSVAPGGQGLSYEQYF; CDR3nt: TGTGCCAGCAGCGTCGCACCGGGGGGACAGGGCTTGAGCTACGAGCAGTACTTC
v_gene: TRBV7-2; abundance: -; d_gene: -; j_gene: TRBJ1-1; CDR3aa: CASSLFSQPTGTTEAFF; CDR3nt: TGTGCCAGCAGCTTATTTTCCCAACCTACAGGGACGACTGAAGCTTTCTTT
v_gene: TRBV5-1; abundance: -; d_gene: -; j_gene: TRBJ2-5; CDR3aa: CASMGAQWWGGQETQYF; CDR3nt: TGCGCCAGCATGGGGGCCCAGTGGTGGGGTGGCCAAGAGACCCAGTACTTC
v_gene: TRBV24-1; abundance: -; d_gene: -; j_gene: TRBJ1-2; CDR3aa: CATSSSSTADRLFGYTF; CDR3nt: TGTGCCACCAGTTCTTCCTCCACAGCTGACAGGTTATTTGGCTACACCTTC
v_gene: TRBV11-2; abundance: -; d_gene: TRBD1; j_gene: TRBJ1-3; CDR3aa: CASSSPGQGSGNTIYF; CDR3nt: TGTGCCAGCAGCTCTCCGGGACAGGGGTCTGGAAACACCATATATTTT
v_gene: TRBV24-1; abundance: -; d_gene: TRBD1; j_gene: TRBJ2-1; CDR3aa: CATSVTLGGTGGFPGYNEQFF; CDR3nt: TGTGCCACCAGTGTCACGCTGGGGGGGACAGGGGGCTTCCCTGGATACAATGAGCAGTTCTTC
v_gene: TRBV12-3/TRBV12-4; abundance: once; d_gene: TRBD1; j_gene: TRBJ1-2; CDR3aa: CASSSGQNYGYTF; CDR3nt: TGTGCCAGCAGTTCGGGACAGAACTATGGCTACACCTTC
v_gene: TRBV24-1; abundance: few; d_gene: -; j_gene: TRBJ1-5; CDR3aa: CATSDPKSHGRGQPQHF; CDR3nt: TGTGCCACCAGTGACCCCAAATCCCACGGTAGGGGTCAGCCCCAGCATTTT
v_gene: TRBV29-1; abundance: -; d_gene: TRBD2; j_gene: TRBJ2-7; CDR3aa: CSVGWWRGGIYEQYF; CDR3nt: TGCAGCGTTGGTTGGTGGCGCGGGGGGATCTACGAGCAGTACTTC
v_gene: TRBV6-4; abundance: -; d_gene: TRBD1; j_gene: TRBJ2-1; CDR3aa: CASSERRNYRGNEQFF; CDR3nt: TGTGCCAGCAGTGAGCGTCGGAATTACAGGGGCAATGAGCAGTTCTTC
v_gene: TRBV3-1/TRBV3-2; abundance: -; d_gene: TRBD2; j_gene: TRBJ2-7; CDR3aa: CASSQGGGAAREQYF; CDR3nt: TGTGCCAGCAGCCAAGGCGGGGGGGCCGCGAGAGAGCAGTACTTC
v_gene: TRBV7-9; abundance: -; d_gene: TRBD1; j_gene: TRBJ2-1; CDR3aa: CASSLGQWSYNEQFF; CDR3nt: TGTGCCAGCAGCTTGGGACAGTGGTCCTACAATGAGCAGTTCTTC
v_gene: TRBV6-5; abundance: -; d_gene: TRBD1; j_gene: TRBJ2-7; CDR3aa: CASRTGTVPFDEQYF; CDR3nt: TGTGCCAGCAGAACCGGGACAGTCCCCTTTGACGAGCAGTACTTC
v_gene: TRBV30; abundance: -; d_gene: -; j_gene: TRBJ2-5; CDR3aa: CAWRKGDRQETQYF; CDR3nt: TGTGCCTGGAGAAAAGGGGATCGACAAGAGACCCAGTACTTC
v_gene: TRBV6-1; abundance: once; d_gene: -; j_gene: TRBJ2-6; CDR3aa: CASSEWEVFINSGANVLTF; CDR3nt: TGTGCCAGCAGTGAATGGGAGGTGTTTATCAACTCTGGGGCCAACGTCCTGACTTTC
v_gene: TRBV28; abundance: -; d_gene: TRBD1; j_gene: TRBJ1-6; CDR3aa: CASSFWDSNSPLHF; CDR3nt: TGTGCCAGCAGTTTTTGGGACAGCAATTCACCCCTCCACTTT
v_gene: TRBV9; abundance: -; d_gene: TRBD1; j_gene: TRBJ1-5; CDR3aa: CASSVEAGTERDQPQHF; CDR3nt: TGTGCCAGCAGCGTAGAGGCCGGGACAGAGAGAGATCAGCCCCAGCATTTT
v_gene: TRBV11-2; abundance: -; d_gene: TRBD2; j_gene: TRBJ2-7; CDR3aa: CASSLRTSGIRLKQYF; CDR3nt: TGTGCCAGCAGCTTGCGGACTAGCGGGATCCGTTTGAAGCAGTACTTC
v_gene: TRBV5-1; abundance: -; d_gene: -; j_gene: TRBJ2-5; CDR3aa: CASSLAATAEETQYF; CDR3nt: TGCGCCAGCAGCTTGGCAGCTACAGCGGAAGAGACCCAGTACTTC
v_gene: TRBV24-1; abundance: -; d_gene: TRBD2; j_gene: TRBJ2-3; CDR3aa: CATSDSTSGRSTDTQYF; CDR3nt: TGTGCCACCAGTGACTCGACTAGCGGGAGAAGCACAGATACGCAGTATTTT
v_gene: TRBV7-2; abundance: -; d_gene: TRBD1; j_gene: TRBJ1-2; CDR3aa: CASRPTGGNYGYTF; CDR3nt: TGTGCCAGCAGGCCAACAGGGGGCAACTATGGCTACACCTTC
v_gene: TRBV7-6; abundance: once; d_gene: -; j_gene: TRBJ2-3; CDR3aa: CASSLGVSTDTQYF; CDR3nt: TGTGCCAGCAGCTTAGGAGTGAGCACAGATACGCAGTATTTT
v_gene: TRBV19; abundance: -; d_gene: TRBD1; j_gene: TRBJ2-2; CDR3aa: CASTRDRLWAGELFF; CDR3nt: TGTGCCAGTACCAGGGACAGGCTATGGGCCGGGGAGCTGTTTTTT
v_gene: TRBV16; abundance: -; d_gene: -; j_gene: TRBJ2-2; CDR3aa: CASSSRAGELFF; CDR3nt: TGTGCCAGCAGTTCCAGGGCCGGGGAGCTGTTTTTT
v_gene: TRBV11-2; abundance: -; d_gene: -; j_gene: TRBJ1-2; CDR3aa: CASRSTLVTF; CDR3nt: TGTGCCAGCAGGTCTACCTTGGTCACCTTC
v_gene: TRBV29-1; abundance: -; d_gene: TRBD2; j_gene: TRBJ2-1; CDR3aa: CSCVTSGSMDEQFF; CDR3nt: TGCAGCTGCGTTACTAGCGGGAGTATGGATGAGCAGTTCTTC